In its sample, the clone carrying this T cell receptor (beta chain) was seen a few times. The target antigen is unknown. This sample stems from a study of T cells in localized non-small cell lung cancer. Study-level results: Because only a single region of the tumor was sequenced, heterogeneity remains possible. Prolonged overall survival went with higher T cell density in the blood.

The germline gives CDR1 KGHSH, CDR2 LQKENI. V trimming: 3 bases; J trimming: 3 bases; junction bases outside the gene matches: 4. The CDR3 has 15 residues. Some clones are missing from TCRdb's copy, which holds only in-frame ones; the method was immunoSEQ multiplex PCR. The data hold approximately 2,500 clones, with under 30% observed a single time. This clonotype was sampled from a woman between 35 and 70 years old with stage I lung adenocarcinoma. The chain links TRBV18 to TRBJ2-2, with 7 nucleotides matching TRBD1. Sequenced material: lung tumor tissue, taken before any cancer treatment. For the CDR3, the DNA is TGTGCCAGCTCACCCCGACAGGGCCACACCGGGGAGCTGTTTTTT. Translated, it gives CASSPRQGHTGELFF.